This TCR beta chain was found in a study of blood T cell repertoires in COVID-19. Germline CDR1 reads SGHAT; CDR2 reads FQNNGV. The CDR3 extends over 12 amino acids. V was pared by 1 base and J by 10 bases, with 7 bases between. The repertoire was sequenced with immunoSEQ multiplex PCR; TCRdb's copy has only in-frame clones and lacks some. The sample includes about 160,000 clones, about 85% of them seen just once. The chain is built from TRBV11-2 and TRBJ2-2; D gene ambiguous. What was sequenced was peripheral blood. This receptor was taken from a woman in her forties or fifties with COVID-19, enrolled during active disease. CDR3 nucleotides: TGTGCCAGCAGCTTAGGACTCAAGGAGCTGTTTTTT. This translates into CASSLGLKELFF.